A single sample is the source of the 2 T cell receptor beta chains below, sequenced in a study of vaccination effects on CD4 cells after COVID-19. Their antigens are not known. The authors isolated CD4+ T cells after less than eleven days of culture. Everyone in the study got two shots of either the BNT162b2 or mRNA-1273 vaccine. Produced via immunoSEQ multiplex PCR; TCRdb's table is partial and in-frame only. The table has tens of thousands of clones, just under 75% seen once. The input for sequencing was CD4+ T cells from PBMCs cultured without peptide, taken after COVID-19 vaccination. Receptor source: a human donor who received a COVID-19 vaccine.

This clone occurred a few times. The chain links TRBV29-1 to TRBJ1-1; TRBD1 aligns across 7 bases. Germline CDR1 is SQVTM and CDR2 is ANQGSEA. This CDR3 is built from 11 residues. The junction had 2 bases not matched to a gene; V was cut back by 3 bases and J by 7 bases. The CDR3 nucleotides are TGCAGCGTTGAGACAGGGTATGAAGCTTTCTTT. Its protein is CSVETGYEAFF.

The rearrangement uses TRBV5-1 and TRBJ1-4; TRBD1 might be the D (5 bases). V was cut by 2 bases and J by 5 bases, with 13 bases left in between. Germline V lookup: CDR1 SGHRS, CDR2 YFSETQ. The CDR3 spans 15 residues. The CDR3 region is CASSLADSVNEKLFF. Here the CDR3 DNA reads TGCGCCAGCAGCTTAGCCGACAGCGTAAATGAAAAACTGTTTTTT.